The source of this TCR beta chain is a study of T cell responses to AZD1222 COVID-19 vaccine. As to this clone: What it binds is unknown.

Study-wide results and caveats: Variant regions that are unmutated are reportedly the target of nearly half of spike-specific TCRs. The sample set comprised mostly white British donors with more females, and clonal diversity was possibly underestimated.

Method: immunoSEQ multiplex PCR; TCRdb's copy keeps in-frame clones and lacks some. Seen here are 84,000 or so clones, approximately 90% observed once, and the top ten hold 4% to 6%. Germline assignment: CDR1 MNHEY and CDR2 SVGEGT. The germline V and J ends were trimmed by 2 bases and 0 bases, with 13 bases remaining between them. The CDR3 consists of 16 residues. The clonotype was recovered from an adult in good health. This chain links TRBV6-2 or TRBV6-3 with TRBJ2-5; a possible D gene is TRBD1 (6 bases). Sequencing was performed on peripheral blood, taken on day 0 of MenACWY control vaccination. CDR3 residues: CASSYDGRGNQETQYF. The CDR3 region has the DNA TGTGCCAGCAGTTACGATGGCAGGGGAAACCAAGAGACCCAGTACTTC.